The sequence of this TCR beta chain was determined in a study of Ad26.COV2.S vaccination and SARS-CoV-2 variants. Overall study findings and caveats: Assessments of TCR breadth and depth may have underestimated the total T cell responses.

From germline, CDR1 is SNHLY and CDR2 FYNNEI. The V end was cut by 4 bases, the J end by 2 bases, with 12 bases between. CDR3 size: 14 residues. As regards this clone: Antigen: not known.

Noted treatment: about 20 received Ad26.COV2.S at low or high dose, single or two shots; roughly 5 received placebo; per-sample allocation not given. Material that was analyzed had been drawn on day 63 after the first vaccine or placebo injection. Participants' vaccine, an Ad26 vector, delivered Wuhan-strain SARS-CoV-2 spike. TCRdb's table, derived via immunoSEQ multiplex PCR, lists solely in-frame clones and lacks some. Counted here are hundreds of thousands of clones, about 90% occurring once; the ten biggest clones make up over 1.3%. The TCR was taken from a person between 18 and 59 years old who received the Ad26.COV2.S COVID-19 vaccine or a placebo. Sequencing used peripheral blood, obtained in a trial of Ad26.COV2.S vaccine versus placebo. The gene calls are TRBV2 and TRBJ2-7, with D possibly being TRBD1 (6 bases). The CDR3 coding sequence is TGTGCCAGCAGTGGGGGCAGGGGAACCTACGAGCAGTACTTC. Its translation: CASSGGRGTYEQYF.